Listed here is a single TCR beta chain. The sample is drawn from a study of Ad26.COV2.S vaccination and SARS-CoV-2 variants. Study-level background: Donor was in the COV1001 Ad26.COV2.S trial arm. Doses of Ad26.COV2.S were injected into muscle once or twice, 56 days apart.

Produced via immunoSEQ multiplex PCR; TCRdb's table is partial and in-frame only. The sample contains 380,000 or so clones, about four fifths of which appear only once. The treatment denotes: over 15 received Ad26.COV2.S at low or high dose, single or two shots; 5 received placebo; per-sample allocation not given. After the first vaccine or placebo injection, samples were drawn on day 63. Source: peripheral blood, taken in a trial of Ad26.COV2.S vaccine versus placebo. The sequence derives from a person between 18 and 65 years old who received the Ad26.COV2.S COVID-19 vaccine or a placebo.

The CDR3 bases are TGTGCCAGCAGTGAGGGACAGGGGAATCTTGGCTATGGCTACACCTTC. This sequence encodes CASSEGQGNLGYGYTF. The chain joins TRBV6-1 to TRBJ1-2; 10 positions agree with TRBD1. Germline CDR1 and CDR2: MNHNS and SASEGT. The J segment lost 4 bases and the V segment lost 3 bases, leaving 8 bases of the junction unmatched. There are 16 residues in the CDR3.